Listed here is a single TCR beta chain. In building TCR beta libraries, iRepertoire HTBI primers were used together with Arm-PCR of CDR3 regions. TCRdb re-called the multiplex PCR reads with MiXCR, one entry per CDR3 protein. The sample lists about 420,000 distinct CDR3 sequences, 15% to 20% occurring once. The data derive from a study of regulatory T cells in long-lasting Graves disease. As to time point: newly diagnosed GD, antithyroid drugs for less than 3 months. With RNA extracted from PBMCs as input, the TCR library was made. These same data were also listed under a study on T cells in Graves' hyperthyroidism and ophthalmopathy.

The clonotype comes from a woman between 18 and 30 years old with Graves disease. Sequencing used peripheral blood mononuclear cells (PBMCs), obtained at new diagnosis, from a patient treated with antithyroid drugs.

The CDR3 DNA reads TGTGCCAGCACGCAAGGGATATGGACTGAAGCTTTCTTT. Protein: CASTQGIWTEAFF. This chain connects TRBV28 to TRBJ1-1; D is uncertain. Germline V gene lookup returns CDR1 MDHEN and CDR2 SYDVKM. This CDR3 has 13 residues. V lost 7 bases and J lost 5, with 14 bases in between.